This section outlines one T cell receptor beta chain sequence together with its context. Antigen specificity is unknown. This sample stems from a study of PD-L1 blockade in urothelial cancer. V lost 6 bases, J lost 0 bases, and 12 bases lay in between. CDR3 length equals 15 residues. Germline loops: CDR1 SGHAT, CDR2 FQNNGV. Time point described: pretreatment peripheral blood. Patients' urothelial carcinoma was locally advanced or metastatic. Regarding the study as a whole: Expansion of tumor-associated blood clones at 3 weeks was greater in durable-benefit patients. Below-median pretreatment blood TCR clonality was associated with improved progression-free and overall survival.

Sequencing used immunoSEQ multiplex PCR; TCRdb keeps in-frame clones, though not all of them. The sample has some 71,000 clones; more than 75% are singletons. The receptor's source is a man aged 55 to 70 with urothelial cancer. This chain joins TRBV11-2 and TRBJ1-3; D not certain. The source was PBMCs, collected around atezolizumab (anti-PD-L1) treatment. CDR3 amino acids: CASSLEAPSGNTIYF. For the CDR3, the DNA is TGTGCCAGCAGTTTGGAGGCCCCCTCTGGAAACACCATATATTTT.